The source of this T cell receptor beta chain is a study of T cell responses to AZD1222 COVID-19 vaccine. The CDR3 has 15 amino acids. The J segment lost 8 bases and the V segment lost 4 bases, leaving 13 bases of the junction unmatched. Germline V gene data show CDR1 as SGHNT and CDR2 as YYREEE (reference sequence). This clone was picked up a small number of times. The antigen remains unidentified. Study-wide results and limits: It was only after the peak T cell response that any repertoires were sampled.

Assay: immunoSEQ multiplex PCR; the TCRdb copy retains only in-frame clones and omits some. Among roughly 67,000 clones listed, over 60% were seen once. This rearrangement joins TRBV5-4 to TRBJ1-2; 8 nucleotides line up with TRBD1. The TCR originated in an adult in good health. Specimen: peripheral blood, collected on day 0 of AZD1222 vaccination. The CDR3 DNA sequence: TGTGCCAGCAGCGTTCGACGCGTACAGGGGGGAGGCTACACCTTC. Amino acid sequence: CASSVRRVQGGGYTF.